Shown below are 6 T cell receptor beta chains from a single sample sequenced in a study of cytotoxic CD8 clonotypes in ibrutinib-treated CLL. Measured with immunoSEQ multiplex PCR; TCRdb has only the in-frame clones, and not every one. The profile shows approximately 48,000 clones, around 53% of them singletons. The specimen comprised PBMCs, sampled after 12 months of ibrutinib treatment. The receptors shown here come from a human donor with chronic lymphocytic leukemia.

The V call is TRBV5-1, the J call TRBJ2-7, with TRBD1 matching over 7 bases. The germline gives CDR1 SGHRS, CDR2 YFSETQ. V lost 8 bases to trimming and J lost 3 bases; unmatched junction nucleotides: 11. The CDR3 loop spans 14 amino acids. CDR3 protein: CASAFTTGNYEQYF. The DNA of the CDR3 is TGCGCCAGTGCCTTTACGACAGGGAACTACGAGCAGTACTTC.

This clone was detected only a few times. The V and J genes are TRBV19 and TRBJ2-2; TRBD1 agrees at 12 bases. Germline V lookup: CDR1 LNHDA, CDR2 SQIVND (reference sequence). The ends lost 8 bases at V and 7 bases at J; junction bases unmatched: 8. The CDR3 sequence is 15 residues long. The CDR3 DNA reads as TGTGCCAGTGGAACCGGGACAGGGGGCGGCGGGGAGCTGTTTTTT. It is translated as CASGTGTGGGGELFF.

This chain joins TRBV4-1 and TRBJ2-1, with D uncertain. Germline lookup yields CDR1 MGHRA and CDR2 YSYEKL. The CDR3 totals 11 residues. Trimming took 2 bases from V and 5 from J, leaving 1 base between them. DNA of the CDR3: TGCGCCAGCAGCCAAAACAATGAGCAGTTCTTC. It translates to CASSQNNEQFF.

The V gene is TRBV30, the J gene TRBJ1-6; D is unresolved. In germline, CDR1 is GTSNPN, CDR2 SVGIG (reference sequence). V gave up 2 bases and J gave up 10 bases, with 12 bases separating them. The CDR3 contains 13 residues. The CDR3 DNA reads TGTGCCTGGAGTAGTGGGGTAGGGTCACCCCTCCACTTT. Translating it yields CAWSSGVGSPLHF.

This clone was seen a handful of times. The CDR3 nucleotides read TGTGCCAGCAGGGACAGGGCCTTTGGCAATCAGCCCCAGCATTTT. It codes for CASRDRAFGNQPQHF. This chain joins TRBV6-6 and TRBJ1-5; 8 positions match TRBD1. The V and J ends lost 6 bases and 2 bases, in that order; junction bases with no gene match: 6. Germline values: CDR1 MNHNY, CDR2 SVGAGI (reference sequence). The CDR3 is 15 amino acids.

This sequence joins TRBV6-1 and TRBJ1-2; D gene uncertain. V lost 5 bases, J lost 4 bases, and 11 bases lay in between. CDR1 is MNHNS, CDR2 SASEGT, per germline. The CDR3 loop spans 13 amino acids. DNA of the CDR3: TGTGCCAGCAGTTTGGAGGGAGGCTATGGCTACACCTTC. Protein sequence: CASSLEGGYGYTF.